The sequence of this T cell receptor beta chain was determined in a study of blood T cell repertoires in COVID-19. Study summary: T cells, B-cell-depleted T cells, or PBMCs provided the cDNA or gDNA that served as material.

The CDR3 sequence is 13 residues long. Trimming pared 3 bases from V and 5 bases from J, leaving 8 bases between. Germline lookup yields CDR1 KGHSH and CDR2 LQKENI. Assay used: immunoSEQ multiplex PCR; TCRdb lists only in-frame clones, some missing. This sample has 300,000 to 400,000 clones, with 75% to 85% found just once. The receptor was derived from a human donor in a cohort sampled during active COVID-19. The sample was peripheral blood. This chain connects TRBV18 to TRBJ2-1; D ambiguous. The CDR3 DNA reads TGTGCCAGCTCACCCCCGGTGGACAATGAGCAGTTCTTC. It codes for CASSPPVDNEQFF.